This passage covers 22 T cell receptor beta chains from one sample sequenced in a study of response to subunit inactivated influenza vaccine. TCRdb fed the RT-PCR reads into MiXCR, producing one record per CDR3 protein. The data hold hundreds of thousands of distinct CDR3 sequences, with around a sixth observed a single time. The sample here was PBMCs from blood, taken 11 to 12 days after vaccination. These receptors were obtained from a man between 50 and 59 years old who received an inactivated influenza vaccine.

In its sample, this clonotype was seen a few times. The chain combines TRBV24-1 with TRBJ2-1; 10 bases match TRBD2. V was pared by 2 bases and J by 5 bases, with 8 bases of the junction left unmatched. The CDR3 covers 17 residues. From germline, CDR1 is KGHDR and CDR2 SFDVKD. Here the CDR3 reads CATSDSMASGRDNEQFF. CDR3 bases: TGTGCCACCAGTGATTCTATGGCTAGCGGGAGAGACAATGAGCAGTTCTTC.

The chain recombines TRBV3-1 with TRBJ1-5, with TRBD1 matching over 8 bases. CDR3 length: 15 residues. Per the germline V gene, CDR1 is LGHDT and CDR2 is YNNKEL (reference sequence). The V segment lost 4 bases and the J segment 7 bases; nucleotides outside the gene matches: 9. CDR3 sequence: CASSPWRDRRQPQHF. CDR3 coding DNA: TGTGCCAGCAGCCCGTGGCGGGACAGGAGGCAGCCCCAGCATTTT.

The V and J genes are TRBV20-1 and TRBJ2-2; 8 bases are a match to TRBD2. The CDR3 loop spans 16 amino acids. Trimming removed 3 bases from V and 6 bases from J; junction bases left unmatched: 12. CDR1 DFQATT and CDR2 SNEGSKA come from the germline V gene (reference sequence). The CDR3 spells CSASSYGRAGAGELFF. CDR3 DNA: TGCAGTGCTAGTTCTTACGGGAGGGCCGGCGCCGGGGAGCTGTTTTTT.

In its sample, this clonotype was seen many times. The rearrangement joins TRBV6-5 to TRBJ2-7, with D possibly TRBD2 on 6 matching bases. The CDR3 contains 16 residues. The V gene lost 0 bases and the J gene lost 2 bases, with 14 bases spanning the gap. Germline V gene data show CDR1 as MNHEY and CDR2 as SVGAGI. The DNA of the CDR3 is TGTGCCAGCAGTTACTCGATAGTGCGGGGCACCTACGAGCAGTACTTC. It yields the protein CASSYSIVRGTYEQYF.

The chain links TRBV7-3 to TRBJ2-1; 14 bases fit TRBD2. J gave up 9 bases and V 5 bases, and 6 bases lay outside the gene matches. Germline CDR1 and CDR2: SGHTA and FQGTGA. This CDR3 comprises 15 residues. As DNA, the CDR3 is TGTGCCAGCAGCCCCACTGGGACTAGCGGGAGTGAGCAGTTCTTC. It specifies CASSPTGTSGSEQFF.

This clonotype was detected many times. The DNA for the CDR3 is TGTGCCAGCAGCGTAGATGGAGGGAGAAGGGAGACCCAGTACTTC. Translated: CASSVDGGRRETQYF. This sequence joins TRBV9 and TRBJ2-5; TRBD2 might be the D (6 bases). The CDR3 contains 15 residues. Germline CDR1 SGDLS, CDR2 YYNGEE. Trimming pared 0 bases from V and 5 bases from J, leaving 14 bases between.

The gene calls are TRBV6-6 and TRBJ2-3, with D perhaps matching TRBD2 (5 bases). The V end was cut by 7 bases, the J end by 4 bases, with 12 bases between. CDR3 length equals 13 residues. CDR1 is MNHNY and CDR2 is SVGAGI in the germline V gene (reference sequence). The CDR3 DNA follows: TGTGCCAGCATGCGGGTTAACCCAGATACGCAGTATTTT. Translating it yields CASMRVNPDTQYF.

This clonotype has only a few counts. V and J are TRBV11-2 and TRBJ1-3; the match to TRBD1 covers 8 bases. Germline V gene data show CDR1 as SGHAT and CDR2 as FQNNGV. The CDR3 length is 16 residues. The ends lost 5 bases at V and 1 base at J; junction bases unmatched: 7. The CDR3, as DNA: TGTGCCAGCAGCCGGAACCAGGGGGCTTCTGGAAACACCATATATTTT. It codes for CASSRNQGASGNTIYF. Based on the CDR3 plus reference TRBV11-2 and TRBJ1-3, the full variable domain is EAGVAQSPRYKIIEKRQSVAFWCNPISGHATLYWYQQILGQGPKLLIQFQNNGVVDDSQLPKDRFSAERLKGVDSTLKIQPAKLEDSAVYLCASSRNQGASGNTIYFGEGSWLTVV.

This clonotype was detected a few times. The chain employs TRBV7-2 and TRBJ2-3, with D perhaps matching TRBD1 (6 bases). The CDR3 extends over 12 amino acids. In germline, CDR1 is SGHTA, CDR2 FQGNSA. With 1 base removed from V and 11 bases from J, the gap between germline ends came to 10 bases. Written as DNA, the CDR3 is TGTGCCAGCAGCTTAGACAGGGTGGTGCAGTATTTT. This translates into CASSLDRVVQYF.

This clonotype was observed many times. This chain uses TRBV24-1 with TRBJ2-1, with D unclear. Germline CDR1 and CDR2: KGHDR and SFDVKD. The CDR3 extends over 13 amino acids. The germline V and J ends were trimmed by 3 bases and 10 bases, with 12 bases remaining between them. DNA for the CDR3: TGTGCCACCAGTGATCCGCTTGCAGTCGAGCAGTTCTTC. Encoded protein: CATSDPLAVEQFF.

V gene TRBV18 combines with J gene TRBJ2-5; D perhaps matches TRBD1 (5 bases). Trimming took off 5 bases at V and 2 bases at J, with 9 bases between the two ends. CDR3 length: 13 amino acids. CDR1 is KGHSH and CDR2 is LQKENI in the germline V gene. Here the CDR3 reads CASSADIQETQYF. The CDR3, as DNA: TGTGCCAGCTCAGCGGACATTCAAGAGACCCAGTACTTC. Filled out from reference TRBV18 and TRBJ2-5, the complete variable domain reads NAGVMQNPRHLVRRRGQEARLRCSPMKGHSHVYWYRQLPEEGLKFMVYLQKENIIDESGMPKERFSAEFPKEGPSILRIQQVVRGDSAAYFCASSADIQETQYFGPGTRLLVL.

The sample holds a few counts of this clonotype. This chain uses TRBV11-2 with TRBJ2-7; possibly TRBD2 for D (5 bases). The CDR3 loop spans 14 amino acids. Germline V gene sequence: CDR1 SGHAT, CDR2 FQNNGV. Trimming stripped 6 bases from V and 3 bases from J, with 15 bases between. The CDR3 DNA reads TGTGCCAGCAGTCGTTCGAGGGTCGTCTACGAGCAGTACTTC. It yields the protein CASSRSRVVYEQYF.

This clonotype was counted at least ten times. The chain couples TRBV7-3 to TRBJ2-1; D not certain. V was trimmed by 0 bases and J by 6 bases, leaving 15 bases between them. From germline, CDR1 is SGHTA and CDR2 FQGTGA. The length of the CDR3 is 16 residues. In DNA, the CDR3 is TGTGCCAGCAGCTTAACTGGTAGTTCGTCTCGCAATGAGCAGTTCTTC. It encodes CASSLTGSSSRNEQFF.

This clonotype was detected ten times or more. V and J are TRBV6-6 and TRBJ2-7; D is uncertain. Germline assignment: CDR1 MNHNY and CDR2 SVGAGI (reference sequence). The CDR3 runs to 13 residues. The V and J ends lost 7 bases and 1 base respectively, with 11 bases between them. This chain's CDR3 is CASNTGPSYEQYF. CDR3 coding DNA: TGTGCCAGCAATACCGGGCCTTCCTACGAGCAGTACTTC.

This clonotype has a handful of counts. The chain uses TRBV20-1 and TRBJ2-1; D may be TRBD1 (6 bases). The germline gives CDR1 DFQATT, CDR2 SNEGSKA (reference sequence). Trimming removed 6 bases at V and 5 bases at J, with 8 bases between. CDR3 length: 11 amino acids. This chain's CDR3 is CSARTDNEQFF. CDR3 sequence (DNA): TGCAGTGCCAGGACAGACAATGAGCAGTTCTTC.

The rearrangement links TRBV15 to TRBJ2-2, with D unclear. There are 11 residues in the CDR3. V was pared by 0 bases and J by 8 bases, with 1 base between. The germline gives CDR1 LNHNV, CDR2 YYDKDF (reference sequence). The CDR3: CATSREGELFF. CDR3 nucleotides: TGTGCCACCAGCAGAGAGGGGGAGCTGTTTTTT.

The V call is TRBV5-1, the J call TRBJ2-5; D is unclear. The CDR3 totals 14 residues. V was clipped by 5 bases and J by 4 bases, with 15 bases between them. Germline values: CDR1 SGHRS, CDR2 YFSETQ. CDR3 nucleotide sequence: TGCGCCAGCAGGGGGATGAAAGTAATAGAGACCCAGTACTTC. Translation: CASRGMKVIETQYF. The variable domain in full, with the rest retrieved from reference TRBV5-1 and TRBJ2-5, is KAGVTQTPRYLIKTRGQQVTLSCSPISGHRSVSWYQQTPGQGLQFLFEYFSETQRNKGNFPGRFSGRQFSNSRSEMNVSTLELGDSALYLCASRGMKVIETQYFGPGTRLLVL.

This clonotype was detected a few times. DNA of the CDR3: TGTGCCAGCAGCTTAGGAACAACCTTGTCCTACGAGCAGTACTTC. This sequence encodes CASSLGTTLSYEQYF. This rearrangement joins TRBV7-9 to TRBJ2-7; no definite D call. V gave up 1 base and J gave up 1 base, with 11 bases separating them. This CDR3 spans 15 amino acids. The germline CDR1 and CDR2 sequences are SEHNR and FQNEAQ (reference sequence).

The sample holds a few counts of this clonotype. The chain recombines TRBV20-1 with TRBJ2-4, with TRBD2 as a possible D gene (5 bases). Trimming removed 3 bases from V and 0 bases from J, with 6 bases in between. This CDR3 contains 13 residues. Germline assignment: CDR1 DFQATT and CDR2 SNEGSKA (reference sequence). The CDR3 DNA follows: TGCAGTGCTAGCGGGGTAGCCAAAAACATTCAGTACTTC. Protein: CSASGVAKNIQYF.

V is TRBV12-3 or TRBV12-4 and J is TRBJ1-3; D not certain. The CDR3 runs 14 residues. V dropped 7 bases and J dropped 0 bases, with 10 bases sitting between them. The CDR3 region has the DNA TGTGCCAGCACCAAAGCGTCCTCTGGAAACACCATATATTTT. This translates into CASTKASSGNTIYF.

Only a few counts were recorded for this clonotype. The DNA for the CDR3 is TGTGCCAGCAGCTCTAGGACAGGGGGCCTAACCGGGGAGCTGTTTTTT. This codes for CASSSRTGGLTGELFF. V usage is TRBV7-9 and J usage is TRBJ2-2, with 11 nucleotides matching TRBD1. This CDR3 has 16 amino acids. Per the germline V gene, CDR1 is SEHNR and CDR2 is FQNEAQ (reference sequence). V dropped 4 bases and J dropped 5; count of bases not matched to a gene: 6. Full variable domain (rest looked up from reference TRBV7-9 and TRBJ2-2): DTGVSQNPRHKITKRGQNVTFRCDPISEHNRLYWYRQTLGQGPEFLTYFQNEAQLEKSRLLSDRFSAERPKGSFSTLEIQRTEQGDSAMYLCASSSRTGGLTGELFFGEGSRLTVL.

This clonotype was seen repeatedly, ten times or more. This chain joins TRBV12-3 or TRBV12-4 and TRBJ2-1, with 7 bases lining up with TRBD2. The CDR3 spans 15 residues. V lost 6 bases to trimming and J lost 3 bases; unmatched junction nucleotides: 8. CDR3 in DNA: TGTGCCAGCAGCCGGGACTACGGCAGCTACAATGAGCAGTTCTTC. The encoded protein is CASSRDYGSYNEQFF.